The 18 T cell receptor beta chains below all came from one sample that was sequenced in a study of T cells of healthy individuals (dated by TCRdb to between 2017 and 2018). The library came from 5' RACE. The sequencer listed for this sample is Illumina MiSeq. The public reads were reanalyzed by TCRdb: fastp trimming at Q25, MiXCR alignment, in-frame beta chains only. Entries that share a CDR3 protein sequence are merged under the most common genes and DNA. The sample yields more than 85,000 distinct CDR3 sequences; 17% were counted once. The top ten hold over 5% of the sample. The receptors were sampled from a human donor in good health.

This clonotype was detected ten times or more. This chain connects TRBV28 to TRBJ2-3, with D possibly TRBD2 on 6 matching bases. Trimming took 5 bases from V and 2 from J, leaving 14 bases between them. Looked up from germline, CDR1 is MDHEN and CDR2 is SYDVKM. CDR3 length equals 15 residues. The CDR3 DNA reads TGTGCCAGCAGTATTCCGCGGGAACTCACAGATACGCAGTATTTT. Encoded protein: CASSIPRELTDTQYF.

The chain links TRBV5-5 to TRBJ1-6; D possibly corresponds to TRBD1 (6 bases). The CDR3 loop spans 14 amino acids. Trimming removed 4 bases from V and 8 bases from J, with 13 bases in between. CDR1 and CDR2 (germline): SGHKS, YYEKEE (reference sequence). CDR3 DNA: TGTGCCAGCAGCCGACAGGCGGAAGATTCACCCCTCCACTTT. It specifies CASSRQAEDSPLHF.

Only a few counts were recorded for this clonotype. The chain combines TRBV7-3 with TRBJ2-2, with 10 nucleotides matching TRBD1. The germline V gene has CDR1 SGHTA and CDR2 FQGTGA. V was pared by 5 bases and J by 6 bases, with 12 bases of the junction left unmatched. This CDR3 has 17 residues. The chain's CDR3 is CASSPPPGTGAAGELFF. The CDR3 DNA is TGTGCCAGCAGCCCCCCACCCGGGACAGGGGCTGCCGGGGAGCTGTTTTTT. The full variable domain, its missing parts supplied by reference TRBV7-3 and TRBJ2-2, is GAGVSQTPSNKVTEKGKYVELRCDPISGHTALYWYRQSLGQGPEFLIYFQGTGAADDSGLPNDRFFAVRPEGSVSTLKIQRTERGDSAVYLCASSPPPGTGAAGELFFGEGSRLTVL.

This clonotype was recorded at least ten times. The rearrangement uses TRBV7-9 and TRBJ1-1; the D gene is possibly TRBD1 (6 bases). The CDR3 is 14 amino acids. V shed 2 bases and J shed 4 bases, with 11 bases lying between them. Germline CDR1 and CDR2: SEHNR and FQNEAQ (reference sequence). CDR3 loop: CASSLRTARTEAFF. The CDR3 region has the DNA TGTGCCAGCAGCTTAAGGACAGCTCGCACTGAAGCTTTCTTT.

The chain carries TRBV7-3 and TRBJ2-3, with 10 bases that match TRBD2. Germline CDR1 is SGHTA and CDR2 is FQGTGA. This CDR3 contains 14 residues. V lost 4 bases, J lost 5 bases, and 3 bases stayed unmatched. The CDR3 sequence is CASSSQREGDTQYF. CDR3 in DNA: TGTGCCAGCAGCTCCCAGCGGGAGGGAGATACGCAGTATTTT. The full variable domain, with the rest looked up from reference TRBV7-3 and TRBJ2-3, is GAGVSQTPSNKVTEKGKYVELRCDPISGHTALYWYRQSLGQGPEFLIYFQGTGAADDSGLPNDRFFAVRPEGSVSTLKIQRTERGDSAVYLCASSSQREGDTQYFGPGTRLTVL.

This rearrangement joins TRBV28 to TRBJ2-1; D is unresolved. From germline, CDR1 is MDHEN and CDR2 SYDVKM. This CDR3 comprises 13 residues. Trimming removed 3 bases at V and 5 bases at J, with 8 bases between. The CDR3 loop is CASSLDPDNEQFF. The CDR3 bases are TGTGCCAGCAGTTTGGACCCTGACAATGAGCAGTTCTTC.

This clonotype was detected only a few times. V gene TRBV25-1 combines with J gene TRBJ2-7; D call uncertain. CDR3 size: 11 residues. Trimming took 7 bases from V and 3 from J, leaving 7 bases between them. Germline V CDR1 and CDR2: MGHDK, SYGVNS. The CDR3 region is CASKDFYEQYF. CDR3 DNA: TGTGCCAGCAAAGACTTCTACGAGCAGTACTTC.

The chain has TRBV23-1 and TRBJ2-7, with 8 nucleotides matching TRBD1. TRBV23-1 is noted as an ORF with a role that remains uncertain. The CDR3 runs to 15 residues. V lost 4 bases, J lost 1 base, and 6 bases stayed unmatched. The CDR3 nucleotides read TGCGCCAGCAGTCCCCGGGGACAGGAATCCTACGAGCAGTACTTC. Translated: CASSPRGQESYEQYF.

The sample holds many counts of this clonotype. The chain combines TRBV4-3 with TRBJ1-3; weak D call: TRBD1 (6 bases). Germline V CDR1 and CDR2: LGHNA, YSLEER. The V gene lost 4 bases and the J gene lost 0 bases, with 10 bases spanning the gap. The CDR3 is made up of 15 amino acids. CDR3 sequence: CASSPGQSSGNTIYF. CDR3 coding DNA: TGCGCCAGCAGCCCCGGACAGTCCTCTGGAAACACCATATATTTT.

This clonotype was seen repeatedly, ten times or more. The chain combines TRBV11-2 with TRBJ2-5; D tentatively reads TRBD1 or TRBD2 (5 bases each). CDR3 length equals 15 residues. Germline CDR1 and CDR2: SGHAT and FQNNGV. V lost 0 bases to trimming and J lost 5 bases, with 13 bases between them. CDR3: CASSLEARGEETQYF. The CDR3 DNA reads TGTGCCAGCAGCTTAGAGGCTAGAGGGGAGGAGACCCAGTACTTC.

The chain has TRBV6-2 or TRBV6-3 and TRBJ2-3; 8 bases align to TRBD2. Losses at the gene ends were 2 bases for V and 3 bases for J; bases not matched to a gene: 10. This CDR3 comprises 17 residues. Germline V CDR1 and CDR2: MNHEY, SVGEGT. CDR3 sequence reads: CASSYRPTGTSTDTQYF. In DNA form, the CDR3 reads TGTGCCAGCAGTTACCGCCCCACGGGGACTAGTACAGATACGCAGTATTTT.

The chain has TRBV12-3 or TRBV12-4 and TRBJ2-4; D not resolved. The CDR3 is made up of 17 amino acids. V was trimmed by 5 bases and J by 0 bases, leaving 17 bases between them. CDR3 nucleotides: TGTGCCAGCAGTCCCCCAAACGCCCGGCTAGCCAAAAACATTCAGTACTTC. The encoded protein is CASSPPNARLAKNIQYF.

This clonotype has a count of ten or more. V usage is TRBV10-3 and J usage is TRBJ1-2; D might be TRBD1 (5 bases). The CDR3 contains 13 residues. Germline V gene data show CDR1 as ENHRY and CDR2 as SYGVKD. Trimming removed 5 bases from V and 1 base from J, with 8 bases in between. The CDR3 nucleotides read TGTGCCATCAGTTCACAGGATAACTATGGCTACACCTTC. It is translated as CAISSQDNYGYTF.

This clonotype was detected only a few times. Here the CDR3 DNA reads TGTGCCAGCTGGAGTCCGCCAGGGGCTAACGAGCAGTTCTTC. This translates into CASWSPPGANEQFF. This chain joins TRBV28 and TRBJ2-1, with D perhaps matching TRBD1 (6 bases). The CDR3 covers 14 residues. V was trimmed by 8 bases and J by 10 bases, leaving 21 bases between them. The germline V gene has CDR1 MDHEN and CDR2 SYDVKM.

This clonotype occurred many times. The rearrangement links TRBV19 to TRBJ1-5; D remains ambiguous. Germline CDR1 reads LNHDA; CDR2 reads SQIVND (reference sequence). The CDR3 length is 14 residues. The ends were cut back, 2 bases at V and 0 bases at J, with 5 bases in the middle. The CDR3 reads CASSIRDSNQPQHF. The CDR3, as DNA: TGTGCCAGTAGTATACGGGATAGCAATCAGCCCCAGCATTTT. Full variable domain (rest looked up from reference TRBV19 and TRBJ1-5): DGGITQSPKYLFRKEGQNVTLSCEQNLNHDAMYWYRQDPGQGLRLIYYSQIVNDFQKGDIAEGYSVSREKKESFPLTVTSAQKNPTAFYLCASSIRDSNQPQHFGDGTRLSIL.

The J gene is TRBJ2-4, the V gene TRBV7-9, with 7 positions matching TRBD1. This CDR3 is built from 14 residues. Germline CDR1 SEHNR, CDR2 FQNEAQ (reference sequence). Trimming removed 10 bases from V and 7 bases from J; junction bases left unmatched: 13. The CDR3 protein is CAIMSRDSMNIQYF. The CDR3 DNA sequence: TGTGCCATCATGAGCCGGGACAGTATGAACATTCAGTACTTC. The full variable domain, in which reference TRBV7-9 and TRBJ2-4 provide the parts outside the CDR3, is DTGVSQNPRHKITKRGQNVTFRCDPISEHNRLYWYRQTLGQGPEFLTYFQNEAQLEKSRLLSDRFSAERPKGSFSTLEIQRTEQGDSAMYLCAIMSRDSMNIQYFGAGTRLSVL.

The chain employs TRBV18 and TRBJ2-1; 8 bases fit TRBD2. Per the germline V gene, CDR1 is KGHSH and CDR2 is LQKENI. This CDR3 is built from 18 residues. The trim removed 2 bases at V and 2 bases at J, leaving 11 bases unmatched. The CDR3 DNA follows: TGTGCCAGCTCACCAAGACCGGGAGGGGGTTTTCCCTACAATGAGCAGTTCTTC. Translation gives CASSPRPGGGFPYNEQFF.

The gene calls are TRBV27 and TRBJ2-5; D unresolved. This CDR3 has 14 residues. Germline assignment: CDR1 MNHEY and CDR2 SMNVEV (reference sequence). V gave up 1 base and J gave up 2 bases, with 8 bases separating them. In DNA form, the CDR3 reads TGTGCCAGCAGTTTATTCGGCAGGCAAGAGACCCAGTACTTC. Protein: CASSLFGRQETQYF.